A single sample gave rise to the 10 T cell receptor beta chains below, sequenced in a study of T cell responses to AZD1222 COVID-19 vaccine. Repertoires were generated with immunoSEQ multiplex PCR, while TCRdb's copy carries only in-frame clones and drops some. The sample contains 150,000 to 200,000 clones, 90% of which appear only once. The material was peripheral blood, obtained on day 0 of AZD1222 vaccination. Every receptor here comes from an adult in good health.

The rearrangement uses TRBV6-5 and TRBJ2-2; D is ambiguous. V lost 2 bases to trimming and J lost 1 base, with 2 bases between them. The CDR3 runs 13 residues. CDR1 and CDR2 (germline): MNHEY, SVGAGI. The CDR3 reads CASSYVNTGELFF. The CDR3 DNA reads TGTGCCAGCAGTTACGTGAACACCGGGGAGCTGTTTTTT.

This chain's CDR3 is CASSLRTGGYTF. The CDR3 DNA is TGTGCCAGCAGTTTACGGACAGGAGGCTACACCTTC. This chain connects TRBV28 to TRBJ1-2; TRBD1 matches 7 bases. V lost 2 bases and J lost 8; bases outside the gene matches: 2. The CDR3 covers 12 residues. Germline lookup yields CDR1 MDHEN and CDR2 SYDVKM.

The chain recombines TRBV5-8 with TRBJ1-5; 7 bases align to TRBD1. There are 15 residues in the CDR3. Germline assignment: CDR1 SGHTS and CDR2 YDEGEE. J gave up 4 bases and V 3 bases, and 7 bases lay outside the gene matches. DNA for the CDR3: TGTGCCAGCAGCTCACGGACAGGCTCTAATCAGCCCCAGCATTTT. Protein: CASSSRTGSNQPQHF.

The rearrangement links TRBV19 to TRBJ2-7, with TRBD2 as a possible D gene (5 bases). Between the trimmed V and J ends, which lost 5 bases and 3 bases, there was a span of 11 bases. Germline V CDR1 and CDR2: LNHDA, SQIVND (reference sequence). The CDR3 loop spans 13 amino acids. The CDR3 reads CASSGTGFYEQYF. For the CDR3, the DNA is TGTGCCAGTAGTGGTACGGGGTTCTACGAGCAGTACTTC.

This chain connects TRBV3-1 (or the pseudogene TRBV3-2) to TRBJ2-2, with D perhaps TRBD1 or TRBD2 (5 bases each). CDR1 LGHDT and CDR2 YNNKEL come from the germline V gene (reference sequence). V lost 3 bases and J 6 bases, leaving 8 bases between the germline ends. The CDR3 consists of 13 residues. This CDR3 is CASSQGTAGELFF. CDR3 bases: TGTGCCAGCAGCCAGGGGACGGCCGGGGAGCTGTTTTTT.

This clone has a single count. The chain joins TRBV25-1 to TRBJ1-4, with D uncertain. The germline gives CDR1 MGHDK, CDR2 SYGVNS. V was shortened by 4 bases and J by 4 bases, with 16 bases between the two germline ends. This CDR3 has 16 amino acids. CDR3 amino acids: CASSALGEGGNEKLFF. The CDR3 coding sequence is TGTGCCAGCAGTGCCCTGGGTGAGGGCGGTAATGAAAAACTGTTTTTT.

The chain uses TRBV18 and TRBJ2-6, with 10 bases that match TRBD1. Per the germline V gene, CDR1 is KGHSH and CDR2 is LQKENI. V shed 2 bases, J shed 4 bases, and the junction held 5 bases outside the gene matches. The CDR3 runs 17 residues. CDR3: CASSPRQGATGANVLTF. Here the CDR3 DNA reads TGTGCCAGCTCACCAAGACAGGGGGCGACGGGGGCCAACGTCCTGACTTTC.

The V and J genes are TRBV30 and TRBJ1-1; TRBD1 agrees at 7 bases. J lost 3 bases, V lost 0 bases, and 4 bases had no gene match. The CDR3 contains 14 residues. The germline CDR1 and CDR2 sequences are GTSNPN and SVGIG (reference sequence). The CDR3 is CAWSVTGQYTEAFF. In DNA form, the CDR3 reads TGTGCCTGGAGTGTAACGGGACAGTACACTGAAGCTTTCTTT.

The CDR3 DNA follows: TGTGCCAGCTCAACAGGGTGGGGCGTCTCCTACAATGAGCAGTTCTTC. Protein sequence: CASSTGWGVSYNEQFF. The J gene is TRBJ2-1, the V gene TRBV18; possibly TRBD1 for D (6 bases). The V end lost 5 bases, the J end lost 0 bases, and 14 bases lay between the germline ends. Germline CDR1 is KGHSH and CDR2 is LQKENI. This CDR3 has 16 amino acids.

This chain links TRBV27 with TRBJ2-1; no clear D. Trimming cost V 4 bases and J 9 bases, with 16 bases left between them. Germline V gene sequence: CDR1 MNHEY, CDR2 SMNVEV (reference sequence). The CDR3 runs to 14 residues. In DNA form, the CDR3 reads TGTGCCAGCAGTTCTCGTTTGCATGTCGCTGAGCAGTTCTTC. This encodes CASSSRLHVAEQFF.